A single sample is the source of the 13 T cell receptor beta chains below, sequenced in a study of technical replicates of blood from a few donors. Method: immunoSEQ multiplex PCR; TCRdb's copy keeps in-frame clones and lacks some. Among about 81,000 clones listed, 95% to 97% were seen once. The sample consisted of T cells isolated from PBMCs. These receptors all stem from a human donor in good health.

The rearrangement links TRBV7-8 to TRBJ2-7; 8 positions agree with TRBD1. Germline assignment: CDR1 SGHVS and CDR2 FQNEAQ. There are 15 residues in the CDR3. V lost 5 bases and J lost 2; bases outside the gene matches: 8. CDR3: CASSAWTGSTYEQYF. The CDR3 DNA sequence: TGTGCCAGCAGCGCATGGACAGGGTCAACCTACGAGCAGTACTTC.

The rearrangement links TRBV11-2 to TRBJ2-1, with 8 nucleotides matching TRBD1. V trimming: 5 bases; J trimming: 2 bases; junction bases outside the gene matches: 5. This CDR3 is built from 15 residues. Germline CDR1 is SGHAT and CDR2 is FQNNGV. The CDR3 sequence is CASSITGGTYNEQFF. The CDR3, as DNA: TGTGCCAGCAGCATAACAGGGGGGACCTACAATGAGCAGTTCTTC.

V usage is TRBV5-1 and J usage is TRBJ2-4, with TRBD1 matching over 7 bases. V lost 4 bases, J lost 2 bases, and 6 bases stayed unmatched. This CDR3 has 15 amino acids. Germline CDR1 is SGHRS and CDR2 is YFSETQ. CDR3 loop: CASSGGQVPKNIQYF. CDR3 sequence (DNA): TGCGCCAGCAGCGGAGGACAGGTGCCCAAAAACATTCAGTACTTC.

This chain connects TRBV30 to TRBJ2-1; 8 bases line up with TRBD2. The germline V gene encodes CDR1 GTSNPN and CDR2 SVGIG (reference sequence). With V trimmed by 3 bases and J by 6 bases, 4 bases remained unmatched. The length of the CDR3 is 13 residues. CDR3 in amino acids: CAWSGGVTNEQFF. CDR3 sequence (DNA): TGTGCCTGGAGCGGGGGGGTGACCAATGAGCAGTTCTTC.

The rearrangement joins TRBV11-2 to TRBJ1-1; 11 bases match TRBD1. Germline CDR1 reads SGHAT; CDR2 reads FQNNGV. This CDR3 has 16 residues. With 3 bases clipped from V and 0 bases from J, the junction kept 3 bases outside the gene matches. The CDR3 sequence is CASSLKDRGLNTEAFF. CDR3 nucleotide sequence: TGTGCCAGCAGCTTGAAGGACAGGGGGCTGAACACTGAAGCTTTCTTT.

This clone has only one observation. J is TRBJ1-2 and V is TRBV6-1; TRBD1 agrees at 9 bases. Looked up from germline, CDR1 is MNHNS and CDR2 is SASEGT. Trimming at V came to 3 bases and at J to 4 bases, leaving 12 bases not matched to a gene. There are 17 residues in the CDR3. DNA of the CDR3: TGTGCCAGCAGTGAGCTTTTCGCCGGGACAGGGTTCTATGGCTACACCTTC. Amino acid sequence: CASSELFAGTGFYGYTF.

V and J are TRBV25-1 and TRBJ2-5; TRBD2 matches 9 bases. The CDR3 spans 16 residues. V dropped 1 base and J dropped 5; count of bases not matched to a gene: 8. Germline-derived CDR1 and CDR2 are MGHDK and SYGVNS. In DNA form, the CDR3 reads TGTGCCAGCAGTGAATTGGGTAGCGGGAGCTCGGAGACCCAGTACTTC. It is translated as CASSELGSGSSETQYF.

The chain is built from TRBV7-9 and TRBJ2-3, with D perhaps matching TRBD2 (7 bases). This CDR3 has 15 residues. V was trimmed by 7 bases and J by 8 bases, leaving 22 bases between them. CDR1 and CDR2 (germline): SEHNR, FQNEAQ (reference sequence). The CDR3 coding sequence is TGTGCCAGCATCGCGAGGGGAGGGGGAACGAGTACGCAGTATTTT. The encoded protein is CASIARGGGTSTQYF.

The CDR3 DNA reads TGCGCCAGCAGCTTAGGACAGGGTGGCGATTCACCCCTCCACTTT. The encoded protein is CASSLGQGGDSPLHF. This chain links TRBV5-1 with TRBJ1-6, with 8 bases aligning to TRBD1. The CDR3 runs 15 residues. Unmatched junction bases numbered 6, after V lost 2 bases and J lost 8 bases. In germline, CDR1 is SGHRS, CDR2 YFSETQ.

The chain carries TRBV5-1 and TRBJ1-1, with D uncertain. Germline loops: CDR1 SGHRS, CDR2 YFSETQ. This CDR3 spans 16 amino acids. With 0 bases removed from V and 1 base from J, the gap between germline ends came to 13 bases. The CDR3 here is CASSLGFRGKNTEAFF. The CDR3, as DNA: TGCGCCAGCAGCTTGGGTTTCCGGGGAAAGAACACTGAAGCTTTCTTT. The full variable domain, its missing parts supplied by reference TRBV5-1 and TRBJ1-1, is KAGVTQTPRYLIKTRGQQVTLSCSPISGHRSVSWYQQTPGQGLQFLFEYFSETQRNKGNFPGRFSGRQFSNSRSEMNVSTLELGDSALYLCASSLGFRGKNTEAFFGQGTRLTVV.

The sample holds one count of this clone. The CDR3: CSANRQGRGFGGYTF. The CDR3 nucleotides read TGCAGCGCGAACAGACAGGGGAGAGGGTTTGGTGGCTACACCTTC. The rearrangement uses TRBV29-1 and TRBJ1-2; 8 positions agree with TRBD1. Germline CDR1 and CDR2: SQVTM and ANQGSEA. The V and J ends lost 7 bases and 7 bases, in that order; junction bases with no gene match: 17. CDR3 size: 15 residues. Together with reference TRBV29-1 and TRBJ1-2, the CDR3 gives the full variable domain: SAVISQKPSRDICQRGTSLTIQCQVDSQVTMMFWYRQQPGQSLTLIATANQGSEATYESGFVIDKFPISRPNLTFSTLTVSNMSPEDSSIYLCSANRQGRGFGGYTFGSGTRLTVV.

The rearrangement links TRBV18 to TRBJ1-5; perhaps TRBD1 as D (6 bases). The CDR3 contains 13 residues. Germline lookup yields CDR1 KGHSH and CDR2 LQKENI. V shed 5 bases and J shed 6 bases, with 11 bases lying between them. The CDR3 bases are TGTGCCAGCTCAACAGGGTACGTTCAGCCCCAGCATTTT. Protein product: CASSTGYVQPQHF.

V and J are TRBV5-8 and TRBJ1-1, with 8 bases matching TRBD1. V dropped 4 bases and J dropped 4; count of bases not matched to a gene: 15. The germline V gene has CDR1 SGHTS and CDR2 YDEGEE. The CDR3 has 17 residues. The CDR3 loop reads CASSPYLGQGRVTEAFF. The CDR3 nucleotides read TGTGCCAGCAGCCCCTACCTTGGACAGGGCCGGGTCACTGAAGCTTTCTTT.